This T cell receptor beta chain appears in the sequencing data of a study of early T cells in non-severe SARS-CoV-2 infection. This clonotype was detected a few times. TCRdb passed the 5' RACE reads through MiXCR, listing each CDR3 protein once. The sample shows approximately 77,000 distinct CDR3 sequences, 9% to 15% of them seen only once. This CDR3 has 15 residues. Losses at the gene ends were 3 bases for V and 0 bases for J; bases not matched to a gene: 3. Germline V gene sequence: CDR1 MNHEY, CDR2 SVGAGI. The chain employs TRBV6-5 and TRBJ2-7; 9 bases match TRBD1. This clonotype was sampled from an adult who was a healthcare worker with PCR-confirmed SARS-CoV-2 infection or an uninfected control (not recorded which). The donor label of this sample is uncertain. The specimen comprised whole blood, sampled at baseline. CDR3 sequence: CASSYGQGPSYEQYF. In nucleotides, the CDR3 is TGTGCCAGCAGTTATGGACAGGGGCCCTCCTACGAGCAGTACTTC.